A single sample is the source of the 9 T cell receptor beta chains below, sequenced in a study of T cells in Graves' hyperthyroidism and ophthalmopathy. RNA transcripts gave rise to amplified TCR beta CDR3 regions. TCR CDR3 underwent first-round RT-PCR with the HTBI primer set. One entry per CDR3 protein results from TCRdb running MiXCR on the multiplex PCR reads. The sample gives hundreds of thousands of distinct CDR3 sequences, about 15% of which show up once; around 14% is in the top ten. Sequences were obtained from blood. These receptors were taken from a man between 18 and 29 years old with Graves' ophthalmopathy.

A few counts support this clonotype. V and J are TRBV29-1 and TRBJ1-1; the D is unclear. The CDR3 contains 11 residues. CDR1 and CDR2 (germline): SQVTM, ANQGSEA. The ends were cut back, 8 bases at V and 8 bases at J, with 15 bases in the middle. CDR3 sequence reads: CSTDEGKEAFF. CDR3 DNA: TGCAGCACAGATGAAGGCAAAGAAGCTTTCTTT.

This clonotype was observed many times. At one of its ends the junction is not consistent with the germline gene, which may arise from a read error. This chain links TRBV27 with TRBJ2-3; the match to TRBD2 covers 15 bases. Germline CDR1 and CDR2: MNHEY and SMNVEV (reference sequence). The CDR3 has 19 amino acids. The CDR3 nucleotides read TGTGCCGGCAGCTGGGACTCAAGGACTAGCGGGAGGGAGGCAGATACGCAGTATTTT. Residues: CAGSWDSRTSGREADTQYF.

The sample holds a few counts of this clonotype. The V call is TRBV18, the J call TRBJ1-4; no definite D call. The CDR3 loop spans 14 amino acids. V gave up 3 bases and J gave up 0 bases, with 5 bases separating them. Germline V gene lookup returns CDR1 KGHSH and CDR2 LQKENI. CDR3 protein: CASSPPATNEKLFF. Written as DNA, the CDR3 is TGTGCCAGCTCACCGCCAGCAACTAATGAAAAACTGTTTTTT.

Notes on this clonotype: A read error may be the cause here, since a much bigger clone is one base away. The chain links TRBV6-1 to TRBJ2-1, with 9 positions matching TRBD1. Looked up from germline, CDR1 is MNHNS and CDR2 is SASEGT. There are 12 residues in the CDR3. The V gene end was trimmed by 7 bases and the J gene end by 10 bases; junction bases not matched to a gene: 5. CDR3: CASIWTGDEQFF. In DNA, the CDR3 is TGTGCCAGCATATGGACAGGGGACGAGCAGTTCTTC.

This clonotype was picked up many times. The CDR3: CASRRRDMNTEAFF. As DNA, the CDR3 is TGTGCCAGTAGACGACGGGACATGAACACTGAAGCTTTCTTT. This rearrangement joins TRBV19 to TRBJ1-1, with D perhaps TRBD1 (6 bases). The CDR3 length is 14 residues. Germline CDR1 and CDR2: LNHDA and SQIVND (reference sequence). Between the trimmed V and J ends, which lost 6 bases and 0 bases, there was a span of 11 bases.

This clonotype has a handful of counts. A much larger clone differs from this one at a single base, so this may be a read error. The chain uses TRBV5-1 and TRBJ2-1; D is possibly TRBD2 (5 bases). Judging by the DNA end, TRBJ2-7 fits better; the J call may be wrong. Germline V gives CDR1 SGHRS, CDR2 YFSETQ. This CDR3 region has 16 residues. The CDR3 is CASSLGAGITYNEQYF. As DNA, the CDR3 is TGCGCCAGCAGCTTGGGGGCGGGTATTACCTACAATGAGCAGTACTTC.

As regards this clonotype: This may be a read error: a much more frequent sequence differs by one nucleotide. This rearrangement joins TRBV3-1 to TRBJ2-7; the D is unclear. Trimming pared 1 base from V and 2 bases from J, leaving 18 bases between. In germline, CDR1 is LGHDT, CDR2 YNNKEL (reference sequence). This CDR3 is built from 17 residues. The CDR3 sequence is CASSQASLWTEAYEQYF. DNA for the CDR3: TGTGCCAGCAGCCAAGCTTCCTTATGGACGGAAGCCTACGAGCAGTACTTC.

The gene calls are TRBV19 and TRBJ2-2, with D tentatively TRBD2 (6 bases). Germline loops: CDR1 LNHDA, CDR2 SQIVND (reference sequence). V was shortened by 1 base and J by 3 bases, with 12 bases between the two germline ends. This CDR3 comprises 16 residues. CDR3 sequence reads: CASSIAGGLDTGELFF. CDR3 nucleotide sequence: TGTGCCAGTAGTATAGCTGGGGGGTTGGACACCGGGGAGCTGTTTTTT.

This chain links TRBV12-3 or TRBV12-4 with TRBJ1-1; D is perhaps TRBD1 (6 bases). The CDR3 is made up of 13 amino acids. V was shortened by 6 bases and J by 5 bases, with 13 bases between the two germline ends. The CDR3 reads CASRAGASTEAFF. CDR3 DNA sequence: TGTGCCAGCAGGGCAGGGGCGTCGACTGAAGCTTTCTTT.